The 21 T cell receptor beta chains below come from one sample, sequenced in a study of T cells in localized non-small cell lung cancer. Some clones are missing from TCRdb's copy, which holds only in-frame ones; the method was immunoSEQ multiplex PCR. The table records approximately 28,000 clones, roughly 80% of them present only once. The starting material was peripheral blood mononuclear cells, obtained before any cancer treatment. These receptors were collected from a man aged 40 to 69 with stage III lung adenocarcinoma.

The chain carries TRBV6-6 and TRBJ1-4, with 7 bases aligning to TRBD1. V was pared by 6 bases and J by 7 bases, with 8 bases of the junction left unmatched. Looked up from germline, CDR1 is MNHNY and CDR2 is SVGAGI (reference sequence). CDR3 length equals 14 residues. CDR3 protein: CASSFRTGGEKLFF. The CDR3, as DNA: TGTGCCAGCAGCTTTAGGACAGGTGGTGAAAAACTGTTTTTT.

The J gene is TRBJ1-2, the V gene TRBV27; D is unresolved. This CDR3 has 13 amino acids. Germline assignment: CDR1 MNHEY and CDR2 SMNVEV (reference sequence). V was shortened by 5 bases and J by 4 bases, with 11 bases between the two germline ends. As DNA, the CDR3 is TGTGCCAGCAGTGGCGGGATTCCCTATGGCTACACCTTC. It specifies CASSGGIPYGYTF.

The V call is TRBV5-4, the J call TRBJ2-2; D is perhaps TRBD2 (5 bases). Germline lookup yields CDR1 SGHNT and CDR2 YYREEE (reference sequence). V lost 0 bases and J 7 bases, leaving 10 bases between the germline ends. The CDR3 contains 14 residues. The CDR3 region is CASSLGGALGELFF. In DNA, the CDR3 is TGTGCCAGCAGCTTGGGGGGAGCACTCGGGGAGCTGTTTTTT.

The genes are TRBV14 and TRBJ2-1, with TRBD2 as a possible D gene (6 bases). This CDR3 comprises 16 residues. Germline V CDR1 and CDR2: SGHDN, FVKESK. The ends were cut back, 1 base at V and 5 bases at J, with 15 bases in the middle. As DNA, the CDR3 is TGTGCCAGCAGCCAAGCCTCGGGACTCCAAAACAATGAGCAGTTCTTC. Translation: CASSQASGLQNNEQFF.

The gene calls are TRBV2 and TRBJ2-5; no definite D call. From germline, CDR1 is SNHLY and CDR2 FYNNEI. Trimming removed 7 bases at V and 4 bases at J, with 10 bases between. This CDR3 region has 12 residues. CDR3 nucleotide sequence: TGTGCCAGCAAAGACTCGGGAGAGACCCAGTACTTC. Its protein is CASKDSGETQYF.

This chain uses TRBV6-1 with TRBJ2-7, with no clear D. Germline loops: CDR1 MNHNS, CDR2 SASEGT. Trimming took 4 bases from V and 5 from J, leaving 9 bases between them. The CDR3 spans 12 residues. In DNA, the CDR3 is TGTGCCAGCAGTGTTTGGGGTAACGAGCAGTACGTC. Translated: CASSVWGNEQYV.

The gene calls are TRBV10-3 and TRBJ1-3, with 9 nucleotides matching TRBD1. V shed 6 bases and J 4 bases; nucleotides not matched to a gene: 1. The CDR3 spans 13 residues. The germline gives CDR1 ENHRY, CDR2 SYGVKD. CDR3 loop: CAIRGQGGNTIYF. For the CDR3, the DNA is TGTGCCATCAGGGGACAGGGCGGAAACACCATATATTTT.

This chain joins TRBV19 and TRBJ1-2, with D possibly being TRBD1 (5 bases). V was cut by 4 bases and J by 4 bases, with 16 bases left in between. CDR1 LNHDA and CDR2 SQIVND come from the germline V gene (reference sequence). The CDR3 loop spans 15 amino acids. This CDR3 is CASSTQDAGLYGYTF. Written as DNA, the CDR3 is TGTGCCAGTAGTACACAGGACGCCGGGCTCTATGGCTACACCTTC.

The chain is built from TRBV5-8 and TRBJ1-2; 7 nucleotides agree with TRBD1. Per germline, CDR1 SGHTS and CDR2 YDEGEE. The CDR3 has 17 residues. V dropped 4 bases and J dropped 4; count of bases not matched to a gene: 16. In DNA form, the CDR3 reads TGTGCCAGCAGCGCTACCGCTACAGGGGCCCTTGGCTATGGCTACACCTTC. It yields the protein CASSATATGALGYGYTF.

The gene calls are TRBV19 and TRBJ2-1, with 7 bases aligning to TRBD1. The CDR3 covers 13 residues. Germline trimming cut 6 bases from V and 6 bases from J; bases unmatched to any gene: 5. Germline lookup yields CDR1 LNHDA and CDR2 SQIVND (reference sequence). The CDR3 DNA reads as TGTGCCAGTAGCATACAGGGGAGCAATGAGCAGTTCTTC. Translation gives CASSIQGSNEQFF.

This chain connects TRBV11-1 to TRBJ1-1; perhaps TRBD1 as D (6 bases). The germline V gene encodes CDR1 SGHAT and CDR2 FQDESV (reference sequence). The CDR3 loop spans 12 amino acids. The ends were cut back, 5 bases at V and 5 bases at J, with 9 bases in the middle. DNA of the CDR3: TGTGCCAGCAGCGAGAGGGGGACTGAAGCTTTCTTT. Amino acid sequence: CASSERGTEAFF. The variable domain in full, with the rest retrieved from reference TRBV11-1 and TRBJ1-1, is EAEVAQSPRYKITEKSQAVAFWCDPISGHATLYWYRQILGQGPELLVQFQDESVVDDSQLPKDRFSAERLKGVDSTLKIQPAELGDSAMYLCASSERGTEAFFGQGTRLTVV.

This sequence joins TRBV30 and TRBJ2-7; no reliable D call. Germline V CDR1 and CDR2: GTSNPN, SVGIG (reference sequence). This CDR3 spans 12 amino acids. V lost 2 bases, J lost 3 bases, and 8 bases lay in between. This CDR3 is CAWSRDLYEQYF. CDR3 DNA: TGTGCCTGGAGTCGAGACCTCTACGAGCAGTACTTC.

The chain joins TRBV6-6 to TRBJ1-5; 7 bases align to TRBD1. Per germline, CDR1 MNHNY and CDR2 SVGAGI (reference sequence). The V and J ends lost 8 bases and 5 bases, in that order; junction bases with no gene match: 3. The CDR3 consists of 12 residues. The CDR3 is CASRDRDQPQHF. The DNA for the CDR3 is TGTGCCAGCCGGGACAGAGATCAGCCCCAGCATTTT.

This rearrangement joins TRBV11-3 to TRBJ2-1, with D possibly TRBD1 on 7 matching bases. Trimming stripped 6 bases from V and 4 bases from J, with 13 bases between. The CDR3 runs 14 residues. Germline V gene lookup returns CDR1 SGHNT and CDR2 YENEEA. The CDR3 region is CASSGQGGYNEQFF. As DNA, the CDR3 is TGTGCCAGCAGTGGTCAGGGGGGTTACAATGAGCAGTTCTTC. Filled out from reference TRBV11-3 and TRBJ2-1, the complete variable domain reads EAGVVQSPRYKIIEKKQPVAFWCNPISGHNTLYWYLQNLGQGPELLIRYENEEAVDDSQLPKDRFSAERLKGVDSTLKIQPAELGDSAVYLCASSGQGGYNEQFFGPGTRLTVL.

V gene TRBV28 combines with J gene TRBJ2-2; TRBD1 or TRBD2 may be the D gene (5 bases each). The V end lost 2 bases, the J end lost 6 bases, and 10 bases lay between the germline ends. Looked up from germline, CDR1 is MDHEN and CDR2 is SYDVKM. The CDR3 sequence is 14 residues long. The CDR3 region is CASSLGTRAGELFF. Here the CDR3 DNA reads TGTGCCAGCAGTTTAGGGACCCGGGCCGGGGAGCTGTTTTTT.

The V and J genes are TRBV4-2 and TRBJ2-2; no firm D call. The CDR3 is 13 residues long. The ends were cut back, 0 bases at V and 9 bases at J, with 8 bases in the middle. The germline CDR1 and CDR2 sequences are LGHNA and YNFKEQ. This chain's CDR3 is CASSQETARELFF. CDR3 nucleotide sequence: TGTGCCAGCAGCCAAGAAACAGCCCGGGAGCTGTTTTTT.

The chain uses TRBV5-1 and TRBJ2-1; D gene uncertain. This CDR3 spans 13 amino acids. Germline V gives CDR1 SGHRS, CDR2 YFSETQ. Trimming took 0 bases from V and 5 from J, leaving 6 bases between them. Written as DNA, the CDR3 is TGCGCCAGCAGCTTGGTTTGGGACAATGAGCAGTTCTTC. Translating gives CASSLVWDNEQFF.

The V call is TRBV7-9, the J call TRBJ2-1; D gene unclear. Trimming left V 0 bases short and J 0 bases short, with 9 bases between. The CDR3 is made up of 16 amino acids. CDR1 is SEHNR and CDR2 is FQNEAQ in the germline V gene (reference sequence). The CDR3 reads CASSLARTLSYNEQFF. CDR3 sequence (DNA): TGTGCCAGCAGCTTAGCGCGCACCCTCTCCTACAATGAGCAGTTCTTC.

V is TRBV19 and J is TRBJ1-1; D possibly corresponds to TRBD1 (5 bases). Trimming removed 4 bases from V and 10 bases from J, with 16 bases in between. From germline, CDR1 is LNHDA and CDR2 SQIVND (reference sequence). The CDR3 has 13 amino acids. CDR3 DNA sequence: TGTGCCAGTAGTACCGGGACCGCTTCGGGAGCTTTCTTT. Translated, it gives CASSTGTASGAFF.

The rearrangement joins TRBV15 to TRBJ1-3, with D possibly matching TRBD1 (5 bases). Trimming pared 0 bases from V and 11 bases from J, leaving 17 bases between. CDR1 and CDR2 (germline): LNHNV, YYDKDF (reference sequence). The CDR3 is 15 amino acids. CDR3 nucleotides: TGTGCCACCAGCAGAGATCGGGGGGGAGTAGACGCCATATATTTT. This encodes CATSRDRGGVDAIYF.

The chain links TRBV10-3 to TRBJ2-1; 7 nucleotides agree with TRBD1. V dropped 8 bases and J dropped 0; count of bases not matched to a gene: 13. The CDR3 loop spans 17 amino acids. In germline, CDR1 is ENHRY, CDR2 SYGVKD. The CDR3 DNA reads TGTGCCATCGGGAGAATGACAGGGCAGAGCTCCTACAATGAGCAGTTCTTC. It codes for CAIGRMTGQSSYNEQFF.